The clone carrying this T cell receptor (beta chain) was seen a handful of times. The authors amplified TCR beta CDR3 regions, and they did so from RNA transcripts for repertoire sequencing. First-round RT-PCR relied on HTBI primers, and a second-round multiplex PCR came next. MiXCR, run by TCRdb on the multiplex PCR reads, gives a single entry per CDR3 protein. The sample lists about 740,000 distinct CDR3 sequences, 35% to 50% occurring once. These data originate in a study of Graves' ophthalmopathy and Graves' hyperthyroidism. Between the trimmed V and J ends, which lost 2 bases and 6 bases, there was a span of 14 bases. This CDR3 comprises 14 residues. PBMCs had their origin in fresh peripheral blood (approximately 9.7 ml).

The receptor was derived from an adult man with Graves' ophthalmopathy. Sequences were obtained from peripheral blood. The chain employs TRBV12-3 or TRBV12-4 and TRBJ2-7; D may correspond to TRBD1 or TRBD2 (5 bases each). The CDR3: CASSLIGDVSEQYF. As DNA, the CDR3 is TGTGCCAGCAGTTTAATAGGGGACGTGAGCGAGCAGTACTTC.